These 21 T cell receptor beta chains originate from one sample sequenced in a study of PD-L1 blockade in urothelial cancer. The sample's time point: pretreatment peripheral blood. Clones were read by immunoSEQ multiplex PCR, and TCRdb kept only the in-frame ones, dropping some. The sample lists around 57,000 clones, approximately 80% seen once, with roughly 1.5% in the top ten. Source: PBMCs, taken around atezolizumab (anti-PD-L1) treatment. The receptor source for this set is a man between 65 and 85 years old with urothelial cancer.

CDR3: CSVKVGNQPQHF. The CDR3 DNA sequence: TGCAGCGTAAAGGTCGGGAATCAGCCCCAGCATTTT. The chain employs TRBV29-1 and TRBJ1-5, with unresolved D. The CDR3 runs 12 residues. Germline values: CDR1 SQVTM, CDR2 ANQGSEA. V dropped 6 bases and J dropped 4 bases, with 10 bases sitting between them.

This chain uses TRBV10-2 with TRBJ1-1, with TRBD1 as a possible D gene (6 bases). The CDR3 has 13 residues. Looked up from germline, CDR1 is WSHSY and CDR2 is SAAADI. Trimming shortened V by 5 bases and J by 5 bases, and 12 bases separated the two germline ends. CDR3 nucleotide sequence: TGCGCCAGCAGTCAGGGGTTAGGGACTGAAGCTTTCTTT. Its protein is CASSQGLGTEAFF.

Note on this clone: A far larger clone is one nucleotide away, so this likely arose from a read error. Other DNA sequences in the sample encode the same CDR3. The CDR3 sequence is CASSLGGSLTYEQYF. The CDR3 nucleotides are TGCGCCAGCAGCTTGGGCGGGAGCCTTACCTACGAGCAGTACTTC. The J gene is TRBJ2-7, the V gene TRBV5-1; 7 bases map to TRBD2. Trimming cost V 0 bases and J 2 bases; bases outside gene matches: 5. The V gene's germline CDR1 is SGHRS and CDR2 YFSETQ. The CDR3 consists of 15 residues.

This sequence joins TRBV11-3 and TRBJ2-1, with 9 positions matching TRBD2. After removal of 2 bases from V and 8 bases from J, the junction contained 10 bases not matched to a gene. The CDR3 covers 16 residues. Per the germline V gene, CDR1 is SGHNT and CDR2 is YENEEA. CDR3 loop: CASSLRGLAVGDEQFF. The CDR3 DNA is TGTGCCAGCAGCTTACGGGGACTAGCAGTTGGAGATGAGCAGTTCTTC.

J is TRBJ1-5 and V is TRBV19; tentative D call: TRBD1 (5 bases). The CDR3 is 15 residues long. V lost 6 bases to trimming and J lost 1 base, with 13 bases between them. CDR1 is LNHDA, CDR2 SQIVND, per germline (reference sequence). The CDR3 region has the DNA TGTGCCAGTAGCACGGACGGGGGAAGCAATCAGCCCCAGCATTTT. Its translation is CASSTDGGSNQPQHF. Combining the CDR3 with reference TRBV19 and TRBJ1-5 gives the whole variable domain DGGITQSPKYLFRKEGQNVTLSCEQNLNHDAMYWYRQDPGQGLRLIYYSQIVNDFQKGDIAEGYSVSREKKESFPLTVTSAQKNPTAFYLCASSTDGGSNQPQHFGDGTRLSIL.

V usage is TRBV4-1 and J usage is TRBJ1-5; tentatively, D is TRBD1 (5 bases). Trimming left V 0 bases short and J 0 bases short, with 6 bases between. The CDR3 has 15 amino acids. CDR1 MGHRA and CDR2 YSYEKL come from the germline V gene. For the CDR3, the DNA is TGCGCCAGCAGCCAAGATGGACATAGCAATCAGCCCCAGCATTTT. It is translated as CASSQDGHSNQPQHF.

The rearrangement joins TRBV7-2 to TRBJ2-1, with 9 bases identical to TRBD2. The germline CDR1 and CDR2 sequences are SGHTA and FQGNSA. The trim removed 4 bases at V and 9 bases at J, leaving 10 bases unmatched. The CDR3 sequence is 15 residues long. CDR3 DNA: TGTGCCAGCAGCTCCATAGCGGGAGAGGACTTTGAGCAGTTCTTC. Amino acid sequence: CASSSIAGEDFEQFF.

The rearrangement uses TRBV19 and TRBJ1-1; 7 nucleotides line up with TRBD1. CDR3 size: 14 residues. Germline V gene lookup returns CDR1 LNHDA and CDR2 SQIVND (reference sequence). Germline trimming cut 3 bases from V and 5 bases from J; bases unmatched to any gene: 6. CDR3 bases: TGTGCCAGTAGTATCGGGACAGTTCGAACTGAAGCTTTCTTT. This sequence encodes CASSIGTVRTEAFF.

The chain couples TRBV11-2 to TRBJ1-1, with 7 bases identical to TRBD1. The V segment lost 5 bases and the J segment 3 bases; nucleotides outside the gene matches: 6. The germline V gene encodes CDR1 SGHAT and CDR2 FQNNGV. The CDR3 spans 14 residues. The CDR3 is CASSRDRADTEAFF. Written as DNA, the CDR3 is TGTGCCAGCAGCCGCGACAGGGCGGACACTGAAGCTTTCTTT. Supplemented by reference TRBV11-2 and TRBJ1-1, the full variable domain reads EAGVAQSPRYKIIEKRQSVAFWCNPISGHATLYWYQQILGQGPKLLIQFQNNGVVDDSQLPKDRFSAERLKGVDSTLKIQPAKLEDSAVYLCASSRDRADTEAFFGQGTRLTVV.

This sequence joins TRBV25-1 and TRBJ1-2; D remains unclear. The CDR3 contains 14 residues. V lost 3 bases, J lost 9 bases, and 17 bases lay in between. The germline V gene encodes CDR1 MGHDK and CDR2 SYGVNS. As DNA, the CDR3 is TGTGCCAGCAGTGATGCGGACGCGGGGAGAAGCTACACCTTC. It translates to CASSDADAGRSYTF.

The chain couples TRBV6-5 to TRBJ2-7; 11 bases line up with TRBD2. J lost 0 bases, V lost 5 bases, and 3 bases had no gene match. Germline V gives CDR1 MNHEY, CDR2 SVGAGI. CDR3 length: 15 amino acids. The CDR3 DNA follows: TGTGCCAGCAGTAAGACTAGCGGGACCTCCTACGAGCAGTACTTC. Its protein product is CASSKTSGTSYEQYF.

The gene calls are TRBV7-6 and TRBJ2-7, with 9 positions matching TRBD1. Germline CDR1 is SGHVS and CDR2 is FNYEAQ. CDR3 length: 18 amino acids. Trimming took 5 bases from V and 5 from J; bases not matched to a gene: 19. CDR3 sequence reads: CASSPRIQPGQGENEQYF. CDR3 DNA: TGTGCCAGCAGCCCAAGGATTCAACCGGGACAGGGCGAGAACGAGCAGTACTTC.

This chain connects TRBV29-1 to TRBJ1-1, with a possible D match to TRBD1 (5 bases). This CDR3 comprises 12 residues. Per the germline V gene, CDR1 is SQVTM and CDR2 is ANQGSEA. V lost 6 bases to trimming and J lost 6 bases, with 14 bases between them. The CDR3 DNA sequence: TGCAGCGTCAAGACAGTATCCCCTGAAGCTTTCTTT. Translated: CSVKTVSPEAFF.

J is TRBJ2-4 and V is TRBV27; 9 bases match TRBD1. The ends lost 5 bases at V and 0 bases at J; junction bases unmatched: 11. CDR1 and CDR2 (germline): MNHEY, SMNVEV (reference sequence). The length of the CDR3 is 18 residues. CDR3 amino acids: CASSPTYGQGLAKNIQYF. Written as DNA, the CDR3 is TGTGCCAGCAGTCCGACCTACGGACAGGGGCTAGCCAAAAACATTCAGTACTTC.

V and J are TRBV7-8 and TRBJ1-1; a weak D match, TRBD1 (6 bases). Trimming left V 4 bases short and J 0 bases short, with 18 bases between. The CDR3 sequence is 17 residues long. From germline, CDR1 is SGHVS and CDR2 FQNEAQ. The DNA for the CDR3 is TGTGCCAGCAGCTCCTGGACAGCCACCCACATGAACACTGAAGCTTTCTTT. As protein: CASSSWTATHMNTEAFF.

This clone was observed a few times. V gene TRBV19 combines with J gene TRBJ2-1; 12 bases fit TRBD2. CDR1 is LNHDA, CDR2 SQIVND, per germline (reference sequence). The CDR3 covers 18 residues. Trimming cost V 4 bases and J 7 bases; bases outside gene matches: 14. CDR3 residues: CASSTYSSGRGEWNEQFF. CDR3 in DNA: TGTGCCAGTAGTACATATTCTAGCGGGAGGGGGGAATGGAATGAGCAGTTCTTC.

The J gene is TRBJ2-7, the V gene TRBV27, with D maybe TRBD1 (5 bases). Trimming stripped 6 bases from V and 0 bases from J, with 15 bases between. The germline CDR1 and CDR2 sequences are MNHEY and SMNVEV (reference sequence). The CDR3 covers 15 residues. CDR3 residues: CASRRRQLSSYEQYF. The CDR3 DNA sequence: TGTGCCAGCAGGCGGAGACAGCTTAGCTCCTACGAGCAGTACTTC.

The V gene is TRBV19, the J gene TRBJ2-7; 9 nucleotides line up with TRBD1. This CDR3 is 15 amino acids long. The V segment lost 10 bases and the J segment 3 bases; nucleotides outside the gene matches: 13. CDR1 LNHDA and CDR2 SQIVND come from the germline V gene (reference sequence). CDR3 sequence (DNA): TGTGCCACCGCGGAGGACAGGGGAAACCTCTACGAGCAGTACTTC. It encodes CATAEDRGNLYEQYF. Variable domain in full (rest from reference TRBV19 and TRBJ2-7): DGGITQSPKYLFRKEGQNVTLSCEQNLNHDAMYWYRQDPGQGLRLIYYSQIVNDFQKGDIAEGYSVSREKKESFPLTVTSAQKNPTAFYLCATAEDRGNLYEQYFGPGTRLTVT.

In DNA form, the CDR3 reads TGTGCCAGCAGTCCCGGAGGCTCCTTCTCCTACGAGCAGTACTTC. Its translation is CASSPGGSFSYEQYF. The rearrangement uses TRBV28 and TRBJ2-7, with D possibly matching TRBD2 (5 bases). Trimming pared 5 bases from V and 0 bases from J, leaving 14 bases between. Germline CDR1 is MDHEN and CDR2 is SYDVKM. CDR3 size: 15 residues.

The chain has TRBV7-9 and TRBJ2-2, with 7 bases aligning to TRBD1. CDR3 length: 16 amino acids. Germline CDR1 and CDR2: SEHNR and FQNEAQ (reference sequence). V lost 7 bases and J lost 7; bases outside the gene matches: 15. In DNA, the CDR3 is TGTGCCAGCATGCCACAGGGGTGGGGGCTGAACGGGGAGCTGTTTTTT. This codes for CASMPQGWGLNGELFF.

The chain is built from TRBV6-5 and TRBJ1-1; tentatively, D is TRBD1 (5 bases). Trimming shortened V by 0 bases and J by 6 bases, and 14 bases separated the two germline ends. There are 15 residues in the CDR3. Looked up from germline, CDR1 is MNHEY and CDR2 is SVGAGI. CDR3 region: CASSYSGGARSEAFF. CDR3 DNA sequence: TGTGCCAGCAGTTACTCTGGAGGGGCCAGGTCTGAAGCTTTCTTT.